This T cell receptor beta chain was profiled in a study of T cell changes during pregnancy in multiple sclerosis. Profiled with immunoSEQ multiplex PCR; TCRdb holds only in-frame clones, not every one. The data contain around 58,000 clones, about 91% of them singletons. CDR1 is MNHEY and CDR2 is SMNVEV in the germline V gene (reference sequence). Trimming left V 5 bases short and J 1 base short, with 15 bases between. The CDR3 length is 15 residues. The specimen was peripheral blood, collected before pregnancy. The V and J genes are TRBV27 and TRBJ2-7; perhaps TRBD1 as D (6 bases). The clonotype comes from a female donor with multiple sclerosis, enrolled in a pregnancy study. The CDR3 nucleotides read TGTGCCAGCAGTACTAATCGGCAGGGGTCCTACGAGCAGTACTTC. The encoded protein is CASSTNRQGSYEQYF.